The 22 T cell receptor beta chains reported below all come from one sample, sequenced in a study of T cell repertoires in cytomegalovirus infection. These receptors lack a known antigen. TCRdb reanalysed the reads using MiXCR and keeps one entry per CDR3 protein. Of around 340,000 distinct CDR3 sequences in the sample, almost 30% were seen once. The sample consisted of cultured PBMCs, taken from culture after CMV antigen stimulation. The receptor set was obtained from a human donor in good health (CMV status not recorded). Some clones in this sample may be carry-over from other donors' samples.

This clonotype was seen only a few times. This chain connects TRBV6-2 or TRBV6-3 to TRBJ2-3; D might be TRBD1 or TRBD2, each matching 5 bases. Germline V lookup: CDR1 MNHEY, CDR2 SVGEGT. CDR3 length: 16 residues. V was shortened by 6 bases and J by 4 bases, with 20 bases between the two germline ends. CDR3 bases: TGTGCCAGCAGACCCTCGCTCGGGACCCGATCAGATACGCAGTATTTT. Translation: CASRPSLGTRSDTQYF.

This clonotype was found a few times. J is TRBJ2-3 and V is TRBV2; the D gene is possibly TRBD1 (5 bases). Germline lookup yields CDR1 SNHLY and CDR2 FYNNEI. This CDR3 comprises 18 residues. V shed 7 bases and J shed 2 bases, with 25 bases lying between them. DNA for the CDR3: TGTGCCAGCAATCGGACACCCCTGGAAATCTTCCCCACAGATACGCAGTATTTT. It translates to CASNRTPLEIFPTDTQYF.

The table lists this clonotype with a few counts. V is TRBV7-6 and J is TRBJ2-2; 10 bases match TRBD1. Germline V gene lookup returns CDR1 SGHVS and CDR2 FNYEAQ. This CDR3 is built from 17 residues. J gave up 3 bases and V 3 bases, and 7 bases lay outside the gene matches. CDR3 bases: TGTGCCAGCAGCTTGGGACAGGGGAGTTACGACACCGGGGAGCTGTTTTTT. Encoded protein: CASSLGQGSYDTGELFF.

The J gene is TRBJ1-2, the V gene TRBV2; D is undetermined. The CDR3 is 15 residues long. The germline V gene has CDR1 SNHLY and CDR2 FYNNEI. V lost 7 bases and J 0 bases, leaving 15 bases between the germline ends. In nucleotides, the CDR3 is TGTGCCAGCATCGAGTTTGTCCAACCTAACTATGGCTACACCTTC. Translation: CASIEFVQPNYGYTF.

The chain uses TRBV6-1 and TRBJ1-2; 12 bases match TRBD1. CDR3 length: 16 amino acids. The V segment lost 6 bases and the J segment 1 base; nucleotides outside the gene matches: 6. Germline lookup yields CDR1 MNHNS and CDR2 SASEGT. The CDR3 DNA is TGTGCCAGCAGGGGGACAGGGGGCGACTATAACTATGGCTACACCTTC. It translates to CASRGTGGDYNYGYTF.

The genes are TRBV2 and TRBJ1-4, with D hard to call. This CDR3 spans 11 amino acids. The V and J ends lost 3 bases and 8 bases respectively, with 4 bases between them. The germline CDR1 and CDR2 sequences are SNHLY and FYNNEI. The CDR3 nucleotides are TGTGCCAGCAGTGATGTGGAAAAACTGTTTTTT. Encoded protein: CASSDVEKLFF.

The gene calls are TRBV5-1 and TRBJ2-1; 10 positions match TRBD2. V was clipped by 3 bases and J by 8 bases; unmatched bases: 11. This CDR3 comprises 16 residues. Germline V CDR1 and CDR2: SGHRS, YFSETQ. This chain's CDR3 is CASSSTSGEFLDEQFF. The CDR3 DNA reads TGCGCCAGCAGCTCAACTAGCGGGGAGTTTCTCGATGAGCAGTTCTTC.

Written as DNA, the CDR3 is TGTGCCAGCAGTTACCTGGGCCGGTACGAGCAGTACTTC. Translated: CASSYLGRYEQYF. The rearrangement joins TRBV6-5 to TRBJ2-7; no clear D. In germline, CDR1 is MNHEY, CDR2 SVGAGI. V was clipped by 2 bases and J by 4 bases, with 9 bases between them. This CDR3 is 13 amino acids long.

V gene TRBV4-1 combines with J gene TRBJ2-1, with D hard to call. Germline CDR1 is MGHRA and CDR2 is YSYEKL. The CDR3 runs to 12 residues. The ends were cut back, 0 bases at V and 3 bases at J, with 0 bases in the middle. The CDR3 loop reads CASSQDYNEQFF. CDR3 in DNA: TGCGCCAGCAGCCAAGACTACAATGAGCAGTTCTTC.

V usage is TRBV2 and J usage is TRBJ2-1, with 9 nucleotides matching TRBD2. With 2 bases clipped from V and 4 bases from J, the junction kept 0 bases outside the gene matches. CDR1 SNHLY and CDR2 FYNNEI come from the germline V gene. This CDR3 region has 14 residues. DNA for the CDR3: TGTGCCAGCAGTGAACTAGCGGGGTACAATGAGCAGTTCTTC. Protein sequence: CASSELAGYNEQFF.

This clonotype showed up just a few times. This rearrangement joins TRBV24-1 to TRBJ2-1, with 8 bases identical to TRBD2. CDR1 and CDR2 (germline): KGHDR, SFDVKD. V lost 3 bases to trimming and J lost 8 bases; unmatched junction nucleotides: 5. The CDR3 covers 14 residues. The CDR3 here is CATSDSWRGDEQFF. The CDR3 bases are TGTGCCACCAGTGATAGCTGGCGGGGGGATGAGCAGTTCTTC.

This clonotype appeared many times. V and J are TRBV7-8 and TRBJ2-1; 9 nucleotides match TRBD1. Germline values: CDR1 SGHVS, CDR2 FQNEAQ. The junction had 5 bases not matched to a gene; V was cut back by 4 bases and J by 1 base. The CDR3 consists of 16 residues. CDR3 DNA: TGTGCCAGCAGCTCCACGACAGGGGGATCCTACAATGAGCAGTTCTTC. Amino acid sequence: CASSSTTGGSYNEQFF.

This clonotype was counted between two and nine times. V usage is TRBV18 and J usage is TRBJ2-7; 8 bases agree with TRBD2. CDR1 KGHSH and CDR2 LQKENI come from the germline V gene. Losses at the gene ends were 0 bases for V and 4 bases for J; bases not matched to a gene: 5. The CDR3 sequence is 15 residues long. The DNA for the CDR3 is TGTGCCAGCTCACCACCAGAACTAGCGGAATACGAGCAGTACTTC. Amino acid sequence: CASSPPELAEYEQYF.

In this sample, this clonotype turned up a few times. The chain employs TRBV6-1 and TRBJ2-1; 15 nucleotides match TRBD2. Germline trimming cut 5 bases from V and 6 bases from J; bases unmatched to any gene: 8. This CDR3 has 17 amino acids. Germline V lookup: CDR1 MNHNS, CDR2 SASEGT. The DNA of the CDR3 is TGTGCCAGCAGTTCCCCCAGGACTAGCGGGAGGGCCAATGAGCAGTTCTTC. This sequence encodes CASSSPRTSGRANEQFF.

The chain recombines TRBV29-1 with TRBJ2-1, with 7 positions matching TRBD2. The germline CDR1 and CDR2 sequences are SQVTM and ANQGSEA. V trimming: 8 bases; J trimming: 3 bases; junction bases outside the gene matches: 4. The CDR3 loop spans 12 amino acids. CDR3 residues: CSSRGVYNEQFF. The CDR3 bases are TGCAGCTCCCGGGGGGTCTACAATGAGCAGTTCTTC.

This clonotype occurred many times. The chain joins TRBV7-2 to TRBJ2-1; D might be TRBD2 (5 bases). Germline CDR1 reads SGHTA; CDR2 reads FQGNSA. The CDR3 contains 17 residues. The germline V and J ends were trimmed by 0 bases and 3 bases, with 15 bases remaining between them. CDR3 coding DNA: TGTGCCAGCAGCTTAGCGAGGGCGGTCGCCGACTACAATGAGCAGTTCTTC. It translates to CASSLARAVADYNEQFF.

This clonotype was counted only a few times. The CDR3 DNA sequence: TGTGCCAGTAGGGGGGACAAATCTAACTATGGCTACACCTTC. Protein product: CASRGDKSNYGYTF. The V gene is TRBV19, the J gene TRBJ1-2; the D gene is possibly TRBD1 (6 bases). The CDR3 loop spans 14 amino acids. V lost 6 bases and J 0 bases, leaving 11 bases between the germline ends. Germline CDR1 is LNHDA and CDR2 is SQIVND (reference sequence).

CDR3 amino acids: CASSGGPRNQPQHF. CDR3 in DNA: TGTGCCAGCAGCGGCGGGCCCCGCAATCAGCCCCAGCATTTT. The J gene is TRBJ1-5, the V gene TRBV9; no clear D. CDR3 length equals 14 residues. V dropped 3 bases and J dropped 2 bases, with 9 bases sitting between them. The germline gives CDR1 SGDLS, CDR2 YYNGEE. Full variable domain (remainder filled in from reference TRBV9 and TRBJ1-5): DSGVTQTPKHLITATGQRVTLRCSPRSGDLSVYWYQQSLDQGLQFLIQYYNGEERAKGNILERFSAQQFPDLHSELNLSSLELGDSALYFCASSGGPRNQPQHFGDGTRLSIL.

This clonotype has more than one count but fewer than ten. This chain joins TRBV11-2 and TRBJ2-1, with D possibly TRBD2 on 5 matching bases. Looked up from germline, CDR1 is SGHAT and CDR2 is FQNNGV. The CDR3 has 16 amino acids. V was shortened by 1 base and J by 0 bases, with 10 bases between the two germline ends. CDR3 protein: CASSLAPRVSYNEQFF. The CDR3 DNA reads TGTGCCAGCAGCTTAGCTCCGCGGGTCTCCTACAATGAGCAGTTCTTC.

A few counts support this clonotype. The rearrangement links TRBV7-6 to TRBJ1-2; 12 bases are a match to TRBD1. V gave up 2 bases and J gave up 6 bases; unmatched junction bases: 7. The CDR3 totals 16 residues. Germline assignment: CDR1 SGHVS and CDR2 FNYEAQ. The CDR3 bases are TGTGCCAGCAGCTTACGGCAGGGACAGGGGGCAAATGGCTACACCTTC. It encodes CASSLRQGQGANGYTF.

Notes on this clonotype: One junction end disagrees with the germline gene, perhaps due to a read error. This sequence joins TRBV30 and TRBJ1-4; TRBD1 aligns across 9 bases. The CDR3 is 14 residues long. From germline, CDR1 is GTSNPN and CDR2 SVGIG (reference sequence). DNA for the CDR3: TGTGCCTGGAGCCCCGGGACAGGGACCGAAAAACTACTTTTT. Translation: CAWSPGTGTEKLLF.

This clonotype came up a few times. The chain has TRBV7-2 and TRBJ1-1; D might be TRBD1 (5 bases). With 4 bases removed from V and 0 bases from J, the gap between germline ends came to 12 bases. The germline CDR1 and CDR2 sequences are SGHTA and FQGNSA. There are 15 residues in the CDR3. CDR3 nucleotide sequence: TGTGCCAGCAGCTATGGGGGTTATATGAACACTGAAGCTTTCTTT. It encodes CASSYGGYMNTEAFF.